The 32 T cell receptor beta chains listed next were all sequenced from one sample in a study of T cells in Graves' hyperthyroidism and ophthalmopathy. TCR beta CDR3 regions were amplified from RNA. The HTBI primer set served for first-round RT-PCR of the TCR CDR3. TCRdb re-called the multiplex PCR reads with MiXCR, one entry per CDR3 protein. In the table there are approximately 410,000 distinct CDR3 sequences, roughly 14% of which are singletons. Sequenced: blood. The receptors shown here come from a man aged 18-30 years with Graves' ophthalmopathy.

This clonotype appeared a few times. The DNA of the CDR3 is TGTGCCAGCAGCCCGCAGGCAGGCCCCTACGAGCAGTACTTC. Protein sequence: CASSPQAGPYEQYF. The chain employs TRBV14 and TRBJ2-7; D not resolved. This CDR3 is 14 amino acids long. Deletions cut 4 bases from V and 2 bases from J, with 12 bases between. Germline assignment: CDR1 SGHDN and CDR2 FVKESK.

The sample holds a few counts of this clonotype. This chain uses TRBV18 with TRBJ1-2; D may be TRBD1 (5 bases). Germline lookup yields CDR1 KGHSH and CDR2 LQKENI. The CDR3 loop spans 15 amino acids. Trimming removed 3 bases at V and 2 bases at J, with 13 bases between. The CDR3 DNA reads TGTGCCAGCTCACCCGACAGCCAGAGAAACTATGGCTACACCTTC. Its translation is CASSPDSQRNYGYTF.

This clonotype has ten or more counts. This chain links TRBV6-1 with TRBJ2-7; 8 bases agree with TRBD1. In germline, CDR1 is MNHNS, CDR2 SASEGT. V was pared by 5 bases and J by 4 bases, with 13 bases of the junction left unmatched. The CDR3 has 16 residues. The CDR3 loop is CASSKTGAPFLYEQYF. The CDR3, as DNA: TGTGCCAGCAGTAAGACAGGGGCCCCATTCCTGTACGAGCAGTACTTC.

The sample holds many counts of this clonotype. The rearrangement joins TRBV27 to TRBJ2-5, with TRBD2 matching 10 bases. The V gene's germline CDR1 is MNHEY and CDR2 SMNVEV (reference sequence). J was trimmed by 5 bases and V by 8 bases; bases with no gene match: 11. The CDR3 extends over 15 amino acids. The CDR3: CASRVSGGLGETQYF. CDR3 coding DNA: TGTGCCAGCCGGGTTAGCGGGGGGTTGGGGGAGACCCAGTACTTC.

There are many counts of this clonotype. The chain joins TRBV10-2 to TRBJ2-7, with D unresolved. This CDR3 contains 14 residues. CDR1 is WSHSY, CDR2 SAAADI, per germline. With 8 bases removed from V and 5 bases from J, the gap between germline ends came to 19 bases. The CDR3 sequence is CASLSPGYPNEQYF. DNA for the CDR3: TGCGCCAGCCTGTCCCCGGGCTATCCGAACGAGCAGTACTTC.

This clonotype has at least ten counts. The genes are TRBV6-1 and TRBJ2-5; D assignment may be TRBD1 or TRBD2 (5 bases each). The CDR3 sequence is 15 residues long. Per germline, CDR1 MNHNS and CDR2 SASEGT. V was shortened by 6 bases and J by 5 bases, with 19 bases between the two germline ends. The DNA for the CDR3 is TGTGCCAGCAGACCGGACGCCCGAGGGGTTGAGACCCAGTACTTC. It codes for CASRPDARGVETQYF.

This clonotype was detected many times. For the CDR3, the DNA is TGTGCCAGCAGCTTGCGCGACCTAAACTATGGCTACACCTTC. Translating it yields CASSLRDLNYGYTF. This chain connects TRBV5-8 to TRBJ1-2; D is unclear. CDR1 and CDR2 (germline): SGHTS, YDEGEE. V lost 1 base, J lost 2 bases, and 9 bases lay in between. The CDR3 contains 14 residues.

This clonotype occurred many times. The chain links TRBV15 to TRBJ1-5; D gene unclear. Trimming removed 0 bases at V and 7 bases at J, with 10 bases between. Germline CDR1 and CDR2: LNHNV and YYDKDF (reference sequence). There are 14 residues in the CDR3. CDR3 DNA sequence: TGTGCCACCAGCAGAGATGGAAGTGGCCAGCCCCAGCATTTT. As protein: CATSRDGSGQPQHF.

The table lists this clonotype with a few counts. This chain links TRBV24-1 with TRBJ2-3; TRBD1 aligns across 8 bases. Germline values: CDR1 KGHDR, CDR2 SFDVKD. This CDR3 spans 18 amino acids. J was trimmed by 3 bases and V by 0 bases; bases with no gene match: 10. CDR3 in DNA: TGTGCCACCAGTGATTTGCTTTGGACAGGGAGCTTTACAGATACGCAGTATTTT. Protein product: CATSDLLWTGSFTDTQYF.

This clonotype was seen a few times. This chain joins TRBV27 and TRBJ2-1; no clear D gene. The germline V and J ends were trimmed by 1 base and 6 bases, with 10 bases remaining between them. The CDR3 totals 14 residues. In germline, CDR1 is MNHEY, CDR2 SMNVEV (reference sequence). DNA of the CDR3: TGTGCCAGCAGTTTATTGAGGCAGACCAATGAGCAGTTCTTC. It is translated as CASSLLRQTNEQFF.

This clonotype was detected ten times or more. The chain has TRBV4-1 and TRBJ1-2; no firm D call. Looked up from germline, CDR1 is MGHRA and CDR2 is YSYEKL. The V end lost 0 bases, the J end lost 4 bases, and 6 bases lay between the germline ends. This CDR3 has 13 residues. The CDR3 spells CASSQETPYGYTF. The CDR3 coding sequence is TGCGCCAGCAGCCAAGAGACACCCTATGGCTACACCTTC.

This clonotype was seen ten or more times. The chain is built from TRBV2 and TRBJ2-1, with 12 bases matching TRBD1. The CDR3 totals 15 residues. From germline, CDR1 is SNHLY and CDR2 FYNNEI. V was pared by 6 bases and J by 6 bases, with 6 bases of the junction left unmatched. The CDR3 coding sequence is TGTGCCAGCAGAGCCGGGACAGGGGGCCTCAATGAGCAGTTCTTC. This translates into CASRAGTGGLNEQFF.

This clonotype showed up many times. This chain connects TRBV20-1 to TRBJ1-2; D is perhaps TRBD1 (5 bases). The CDR3 loop spans 14 amino acids. CDR1 is DFQATT, CDR2 SNEGSKA, per germline (reference sequence). V lost 1 base and J lost 8, with 17 bases in between. CDR3 region: CSARGRQPSRGYTF. The CDR3 DNA follows: TGCAGTGCTAGAGGGAGACAGCCCTCTAGGGGCTACACCTTC.

V usage is TRBV7-2 and J usage is TRBJ2-7; D unresolved. Deletions cut 1 base from V and 4 bases from J, with 11 bases between. Germline V gene lookup returns CDR1 SGHTA and CDR2 FQGNSA. CDR3 length: 14 amino acids. The CDR3: CASSLEASHYEQYF. The CDR3, as DNA: TGTGCCAGCAGCTTAGAAGCGAGCCATTACGAGCAGTACTTC.

The chain is built from TRBV7-6 and TRBJ1-1; D possibly corresponds to TRBD1 (5 bases). The CDR3 spans 15 residues. V was cut by 3 bases and J by 0 bases, with 11 bases left in between. Germline V gene data show CDR1 as SGHVS and CDR2 as FNYEAQ. In nucleotides, the CDR3 is TGTGCCAGCAGCTTGAACGCAGGGTTGAACACTGAAGCTTTCTTT. It specifies CASSLNAGLNTEAFF.

This clonotype was seen ten or more times. The chain links TRBV20-1 to TRBJ1-1, with a weak D call TRBD1 (6 bases). V dropped 3 bases and J dropped 0 bases, with 11 bases sitting between them. The CDR3 runs 14 residues. Germline values: CDR1 DFQATT, CDR2 SNEGSKA (reference sequence). The CDR3 is CSARGQDLNTEAFF. CDR3 in DNA: TGCAGTGCTAGGGGACAAGATTTGAACACTGAAGCTTTCTTT.

On this clonotype itself: A read error is likely, as this CDR3 ends without the conserved phenylalanine or tryptophan. The chain is built from TRBV7-2 and TRBJ2-5; 9 bases match TRBD1. Per the germline V gene, CDR1 is SGHTA and CDR2 is FQGNSA. CDR3 length: 16 residues. V trimming: 4 bases; J trimming: 4 bases; junction bases outside the gene matches: 10. The CDR3 region is CASSSRDRVPPETQYL. CDR3 DNA: TGTGCCAGCAGCTCCCGGGACAGGGTACCCCCAGAGACCCAGTACCTC.

The sample holds many counts of this clonotype. This chain links TRBV20-1 with TRBJ1-6, with a tentative D call TRBD1 (5 bases). The germline CDR1 and CDR2 sequences are DFQATT and SNEGSKA (reference sequence). The V end was cut by 3 bases, the J end by 7 bases, with 10 bases between. The CDR3 sequence is 13 residues long. The CDR3 nucleotides are TGCAGTGCTAGTCCGGGGCTAAATTCACCCCTCCACTTT. It codes for CSASPGLNSPLHF.

Ten or more counts support this clonotype. The rearrangement joins TRBV30 to TRBJ1-1; D is ambiguous. V was trimmed by 2 bases and J by 3 bases, leaving 16 bases between them. The germline CDR1 and CDR2 sequences are GTSNPN and SVGIG (reference sequence). The CDR3 length is 15 residues. In DNA form, the CDR3 reads TGTGCCTGGAGTTTCTTGCCAGTTATGGACACTGAAGCTTTCTTT. Translation gives CAWSFLPVMDTEAFF.

The rearrangement joins TRBV24-1 to TRBJ2-7; no clear D gene. Germline assignment: CDR1 KGHDR and CDR2 SFDVKD. V was cut by 1 base and J by 4 bases, with 7 bases left in between. There are 13 residues in the CDR3. CDR3 protein: CATSDFSGYEQYF. The CDR3 DNA sequence: TGTGCCACCAGTGATTTTTCTGGGTACGAGCAGTACTTC.

Ten or more counts support this clonotype. This chain links TRBV2 with TRBJ2-2; D is unclear. Germline values: CDR1 SNHLY, CDR2 FYNNEI. The V and J ends lost 2 bases and 4 bases respectively, with 8 bases between them. This CDR3 is 14 amino acids long. For the CDR3, the DNA is TGTGCCAGCAGTGAATTGGGCGGCACCGGGGAGCTGTTTTTT. Translated, it gives CASSELGGTGELFF. The full variable domain, rest sourced from reference TRBV2 and TRBJ2-2, is EPEVTQTPSHQVTQMGQEVILRCVPISNHLYFYWYRQILGQKVEFLVSFYNNEISEKSEIFDDQFSVERPDGSNFTLKIRSTKLEDSAMYFCASSELGGTGELFFGEGSRLTVL.

The table lists this clonotype with many counts. The V and J genes are TRBV7-9 and TRBJ2-7; D possibly corresponds to TRBD1 (5 bases). The CDR3 extends over 14 amino acids. The germline V gene encodes CDR1 SEHNR and CDR2 FQNEAQ (reference sequence). V gave up 2 bases and J gave up 1 base, with 9 bases separating them. The chain's CDR3 is CASSLTQESYEQYF. In DNA, the CDR3 is TGTGCCAGCAGCTTAACACAGGAGTCCTACGAGCAGTACTTC. Variable domain in full (rest from reference TRBV7-9 and TRBJ2-7): DTGVSQNPRHKITKRGQNVTFRCDPISEHNRLYWYRQTLGQGPEFLTYFQNEAQLEKSRLLSDRFSAERPKGSFSTLEIQRTEQGDSAMYLCASSLTQESYEQYFGPGTRLTVT.

In this sample, this clonotype turned up many times. This chain connects TRBV7-9 to TRBJ2-5, with D perhaps TRBD2 (6 bases). The CDR3 runs to 14 residues. The V and J ends lost 2 bases and 7 bases respectively, with 14 bases between them. Germline V CDR1 and CDR2: SEHNR, FQNEAQ (reference sequence). The CDR3 reads CASSLPGLRGTQYF. The CDR3 coding sequence is TGTGCCAGCAGCTTACCGGGACTCAGAGGGACCCAGTACTTC.

Only a few counts were recorded for this clonotype. The rearrangement links TRBV9 to TRBJ1-1; D remains ambiguous. V lost 3 bases and J lost 1, with 10 bases in between. The V gene's germline CDR1 is SGDLS and CDR2 YYNGEE. This CDR3 comprises 14 residues. The CDR3 region has the DNA TGTGCCAGCAGCGAACGGGCGCGGAACACTGAAGCTTTCTTT. Its protein is CASSERARNTEAFF.

This clonotype came up many times. The V gene is TRBV29-1, the J gene TRBJ2-3; D gene uncertain. V was cut by 5 bases and J by 1 base, with 7 bases left in between. The CDR3 spans 12 residues. Germline CDR1 SQVTM, CDR2 ANQGSEA. The CDR3 region is CSVLQGTDTQYF. The CDR3 nucleotides are TGCAGCGTTCTCCAGGGCACAGATACGCAGTATTTT.

This clonotype was seen at least ten times. CDR3 protein: CASTDSGGRGTEAFF. The CDR3 DNA sequence: TGTGCCAGCACCGATAGTGGGGGGCGAGGCACTGAAGCTTTCTTT. The V gene is TRBV6-1, the J gene TRBJ1-1, with D possibly TRBD1 on 6 matching bases. V dropped 7 bases and J dropped 4 bases, with 19 bases sitting between them. Germline lookup yields CDR1 MNHNS and CDR2 SASEGT. The CDR3 has 15 amino acids.

This clonotype was picked up a small number of times. The chain couples TRBV12-3 or TRBV12-4 to TRBJ2-5; 11 positions match TRBD1. This CDR3 has 16 amino acids. Trimming took 5 bases from V and 1 from J; bases not matched to a gene: 6. The CDR3 nucleotides read TGTGCCAGCAGTGGACAGGGGGCGGGGGGCCAAGAGACCCAGTACTTC. Encoded protein: CASSGQGAGGQETQYF.

The rearrangement uses TRBV6-4 and TRBJ1-6; no clear D gene. CDR3 size: 16 residues. V gave up 5 bases and J gave up 5 bases, with 16 bases separating them. Germline V gene data show CDR1 as MRHNA and CDR2 as SNTAGT. The CDR3 sequence is CASSYNPPGHNSPLHF. The CDR3 nucleotides read TGTGCCAGCAGTTACAACCCACCGGGTCATAATTCACCCCTCCACTTT.

A few counts support this clonotype. V gene TRBV7-8 combines with J gene TRBJ1-3; D gene uncertain. Trimming removed 3 bases from V and 2 bases from J, with 11 bases in between. CDR1 SGHVS and CDR2 FQNEAQ come from the germline V gene. This CDR3 has 15 residues. CDR3 protein: CASSFRRTPGNTIYF. DNA for the CDR3: TGTGCCAGCAGCTTTAGAAGGACGCCTGGAAACACCATATATTTT.

This clonotype was recorded at least ten times. The V call is TRBV6-2 or TRBV6-3, the J call TRBJ2-3, with 7 bases matching TRBD2. V trimming: 3 bases; J trimming: 2 bases; junction bases outside the gene matches: 11. CDR1 is MNHEY, CDR2 SVGEGT, per germline. The CDR3 totals 17 residues. The CDR3 DNA follows: TGTGCCAGCAGTTATGATTGGTGGACTAGGAACACAGATACGCAGTATTTT. Translation: CASSYDWWTRNTDTQYF.

This clonotype was detected ten times or more. The chain links TRBV11-2 to TRBJ2-7; D unresolved. The CDR3 spans 10 residues. Germline-derived CDR1 and CDR2 are SGHAT and FQNNGV. Trimming took off 8 bases at V and 4 bases at J, with 6 bases between the two ends. In DNA form, the CDR3 reads TGTGCCAGCTCGCTATACGAGCAGTACTTC. Translating gives CASSLYEQYF.

The chain joins TRBV19 to TRBJ1-5; a weak D match, TRBD1 (6 bases). The V end lost 1 base, the J end lost 5 bases, and 9 bases lay between the germline ends. Germline CDR1 is LNHDA and CDR2 is SQIVND (reference sequence). The CDR3 loop spans 14 amino acids. The CDR3 loop is CASSIGDTYQPQHF. The CDR3 DNA sequence: TGTGCCAGTAGTATAGGGGACACCTATCAGCCCCAGCATTTT.